The entry below describes one TCR beta chain. Its antigen is undetermined. Germline V CDR1 and CDR2: SQVTM, ANQGSEA. V was pared by 4 bases and J by 1 base, with 2 bases of the junction left unmatched. The CDR3 is 13 residues long. Treatment in this sample: some 20 received Ad26.COV2.S at low or high dose, single or two shots; a few received placebo; per-sample allocation not given. Sampling was performed 63 days after the first vaccine or placebo injection. This Boston cohort included adults aged 18-55 years. The data are from a study of Ad26.COV2.S vaccination and SARS-CoV-2 variants. Study-wide results and limits: Vaccine and placebo recipients had comparable breadth of non-spike TCRs. Vaccine recipients had higher spike-specific TCR breadth than placebo recipients. After vaccination, reports described spike-specific CD8+ and CD4+ T cell responses as showing substantial breadth.

Generated by immunoSEQ multiplex PCR, the TCRdb table keeps only in-frame clones and is missing some. The sample has roughly 380,000 clones, around nine tenths seen once. The sequence was obtained from a person between 18 and 59 years old who received the Ad26.COV2.S COVID-19 vaccine or a placebo. The chain joins TRBV29-1 to TRBJ2-7, with 9 bases that match TRBD1. The source material was peripheral blood, sampled in a trial of Ad26.COV2.S vaccine versus placebo. For the CDR3, the DNA is TGCAGCGTTGGGACAGGGGATTCCTACGAGCAGTACTTC. It is translated as CSVGTGDSYEQYF.